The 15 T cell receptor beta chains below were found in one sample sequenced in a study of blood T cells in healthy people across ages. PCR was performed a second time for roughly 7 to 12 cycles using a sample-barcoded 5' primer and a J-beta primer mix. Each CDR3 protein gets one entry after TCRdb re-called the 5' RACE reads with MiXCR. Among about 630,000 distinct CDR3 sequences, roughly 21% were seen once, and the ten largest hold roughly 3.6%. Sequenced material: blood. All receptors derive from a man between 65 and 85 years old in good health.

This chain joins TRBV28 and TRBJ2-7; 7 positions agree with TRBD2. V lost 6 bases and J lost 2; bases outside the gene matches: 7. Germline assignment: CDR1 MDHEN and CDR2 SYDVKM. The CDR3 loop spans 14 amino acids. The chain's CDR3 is CASRPGLGTYEQYF. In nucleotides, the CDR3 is TGTGCCAGCAGACCCGGACTAGGAACCTACGAGCAGTACTTC. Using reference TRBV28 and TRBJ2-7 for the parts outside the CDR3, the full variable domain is DVKVTQSSRYLVKRTGEKVFLECVQDMDHENMFWYRQDPGLGLRLIYFSYDVKMKEKGDIPEGYSVSREKKERFSLILESASTNQTSMYLCASRPGLGTYEQYFGPGTRLTVT.

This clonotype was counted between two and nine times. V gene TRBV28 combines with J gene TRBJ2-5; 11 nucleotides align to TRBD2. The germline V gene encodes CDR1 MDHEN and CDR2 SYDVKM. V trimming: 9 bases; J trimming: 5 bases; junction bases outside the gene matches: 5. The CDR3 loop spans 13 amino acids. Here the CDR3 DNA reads TGTGCCAGTGTAGCGGGAGGGGAGGAGACCCAGTACTTC. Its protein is CASVAGGEETQYF. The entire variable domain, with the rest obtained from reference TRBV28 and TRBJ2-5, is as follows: DVKVTQSSRYLVKRTGEKVFLECVQDMDHENMFWYRQDPGLGLRLIYFSYDVKMKEKGDIPEGYSVSREKKERFSLILESASTNQTSMYLCASVAGGEETQYFGPGTRLLVL.

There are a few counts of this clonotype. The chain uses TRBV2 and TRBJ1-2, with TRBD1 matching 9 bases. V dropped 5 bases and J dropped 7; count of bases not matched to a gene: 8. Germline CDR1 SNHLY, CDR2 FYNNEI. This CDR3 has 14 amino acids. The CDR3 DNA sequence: TGTGCCAGCAGTCCGGGACAGGGTCTCAGTGGCTACACCTTC. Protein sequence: CASSPGQGLSGYTF.

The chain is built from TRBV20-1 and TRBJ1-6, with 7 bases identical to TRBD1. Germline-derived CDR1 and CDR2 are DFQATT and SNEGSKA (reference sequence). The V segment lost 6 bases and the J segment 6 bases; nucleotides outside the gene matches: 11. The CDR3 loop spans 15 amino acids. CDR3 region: CSANPEDRPNSPLHF. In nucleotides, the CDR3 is TGCAGTGCGAATCCTGAGGACAGGCCTAATTCACCCCTCCACTTT.

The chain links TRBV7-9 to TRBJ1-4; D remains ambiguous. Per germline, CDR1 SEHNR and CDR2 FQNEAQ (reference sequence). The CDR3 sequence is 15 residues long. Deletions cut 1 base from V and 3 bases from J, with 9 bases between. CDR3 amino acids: CASSLEKTANEKLFF. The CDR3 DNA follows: TGTGCCAGCAGCTTAGAAAAAACAGCTAATGAAAAACTGTTTTTT.

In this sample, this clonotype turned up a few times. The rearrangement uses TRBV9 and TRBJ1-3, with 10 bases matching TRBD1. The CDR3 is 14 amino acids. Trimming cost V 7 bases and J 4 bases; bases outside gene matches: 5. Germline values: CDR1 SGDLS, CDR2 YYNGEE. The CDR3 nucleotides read TGTGCCAGCTCGGACAGGGGGAAGGGAAACACCATATATTTT. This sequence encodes CASSDRGKGNTIYF.

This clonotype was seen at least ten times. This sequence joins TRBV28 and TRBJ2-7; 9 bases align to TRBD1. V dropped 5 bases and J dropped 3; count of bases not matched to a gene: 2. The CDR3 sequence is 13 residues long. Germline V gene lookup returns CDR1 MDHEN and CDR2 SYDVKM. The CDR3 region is CASSGTGIYEQYF. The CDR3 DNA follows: TGTGCCAGCAGTGGGACAGGGATCTACGAGCAGTACTTC.

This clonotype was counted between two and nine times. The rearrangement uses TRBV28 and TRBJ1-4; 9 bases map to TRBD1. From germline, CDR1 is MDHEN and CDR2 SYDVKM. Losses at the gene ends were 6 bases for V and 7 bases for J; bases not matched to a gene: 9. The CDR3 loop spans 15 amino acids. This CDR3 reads CASRSTGGDGEKLFF. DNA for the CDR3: TGTGCCAGCAGATCCACAGGGGGCGATGGTGAAAAACTGTTTTTT.

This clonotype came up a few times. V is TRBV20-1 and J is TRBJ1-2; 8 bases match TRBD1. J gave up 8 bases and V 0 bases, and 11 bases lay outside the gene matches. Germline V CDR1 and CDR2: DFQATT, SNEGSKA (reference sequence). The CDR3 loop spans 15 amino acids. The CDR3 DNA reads TGCAGTGCTAGAGACGATCGGACAGGGAGGGAAGGCTACACCTTC. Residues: CSARDDRTGREGYTF.

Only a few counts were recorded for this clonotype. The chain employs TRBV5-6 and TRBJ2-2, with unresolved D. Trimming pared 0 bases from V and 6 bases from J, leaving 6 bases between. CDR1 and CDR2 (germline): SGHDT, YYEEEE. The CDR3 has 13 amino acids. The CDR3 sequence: CASSLGHPGELFF. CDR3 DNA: TGTGCCAGCAGCTTGGGGCACCCCGGGGAGCTGTTTTTT.

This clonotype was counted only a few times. CDR3 bases: TGCGCCAGCAGCTTTGCCGGGAGGGCCGACAATGAGCAGTTCTTC. It specifies CASSFAGRADNEQFF. The rearrangement joins TRBV5-1 to TRBJ2-1, with TRBD2 matching over 8 bases. CDR3 length: 15 residues. V shed 2 bases, J shed 5 bases, and the junction held 6 bases outside the gene matches. Looked up from germline, CDR1 is SGHRS and CDR2 is YFSETQ.

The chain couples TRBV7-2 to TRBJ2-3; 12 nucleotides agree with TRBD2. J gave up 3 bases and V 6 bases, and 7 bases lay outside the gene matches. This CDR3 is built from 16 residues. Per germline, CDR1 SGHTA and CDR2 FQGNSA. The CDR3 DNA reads TGTGCCAGCAGTAAACTAGCGGGAGGTTTTACAGATACGCAGTATTTT. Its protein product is CASSKLAGGFTDTQYF.

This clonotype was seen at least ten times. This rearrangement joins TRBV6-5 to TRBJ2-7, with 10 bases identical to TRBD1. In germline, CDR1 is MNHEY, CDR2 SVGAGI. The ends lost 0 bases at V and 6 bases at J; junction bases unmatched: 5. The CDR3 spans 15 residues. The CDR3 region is CASSYSRQGAFEQYF. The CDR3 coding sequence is TGTGCCAGCAGTTACTCGCGACAGGGGGCTTTCGAGCAGTACTTC.

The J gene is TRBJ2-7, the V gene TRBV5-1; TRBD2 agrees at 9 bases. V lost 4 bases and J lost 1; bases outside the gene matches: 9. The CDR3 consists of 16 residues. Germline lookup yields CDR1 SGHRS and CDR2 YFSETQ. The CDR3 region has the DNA TGCGCCAGCAGCCCCCGGCTAGCGGGAATTTCCTACGAGCAGTACTTC. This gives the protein CASSPRLAGISYEQYF.

CDR3 in DNA: TGTGCCAGCAGGGGATACAGGGATTCCGGGGAGCTGTTTTTT. As protein: CASRGYRDSGELFF. The chain is built from TRBV6-5 and TRBJ2-2, with a tentative D call TRBD1 (6 bases). CDR1 MNHEY and CDR2 SVGAGI come from the germline V gene. Between the trimmed V and J ends, which lost 6 bases and 6 bases, there was a span of 14 bases. The CDR3 runs 14 residues.